These T cell receptor beta chains were read from a single sample in a study of brain T cells in children with intractable seizures. The table came from immunoSEQ multiplex PCR; TCRdb's copy has only in-frame clones and leaves some out. The sample contains around 100,000 clones, 85% to 95% of which appear only once. This sample comprised peripheral blood, obtained at surgery. These receptors were obtained from a boy younger than two with hemimegalencephaly and intractable seizures. The CDR3 runs from the conserved cysteine through the conserved F or W. The D gene is left open where the match is weak. Clone size is not always given. Where it is, it says once, few, many or a class for expanded clones.

>.|TRBJ2-2|.|TRBV24-1
CATSDSKGHTGPYGTGELFF
TGTGCCACCAGTGATTCCAAAGGGCACACAGGACCCTACGGCACCGGGGAGCTGTTTTTT
>.|TRBJ1-3|.|TRBV15
CATSRVVGTGKGNTIYF
TGTGCCACCAGCAGAGTGGTTGGTACGGGGAAGGGAAACACCATATATTTT
>few|TRBJ2-7|.|TRBV30
CAWSQRVRDYEQYF
TGTGCCTGGAGTCAACGGGTGAGAGACTACGAGCAGTACTTC
>few|TRBJ2-7|.|TRBV6-5
CASSLTDPSYEQYF
TGTGCCAGCAGTTTGACAGACCCTTCCTACGAGCAGTACTTC
>.|TRBJ2-7|.|TRBV19
CASRSSGSNEQYF
TGTGCCAGTAGGTCGAGCGGTTCCAACGAGCAGTACTTC
>.|TRBJ2-1|TRBD2|TRBV6-2/TRBV6-3
CASSYSALAGPINEQFF
TGTGCCAGCAGTTACTCTGCCCTAGCGGGTCCCATCAATGAGCAGTTCTTC
>.|TRBJ2-5|.|TRBV5-1
CASSSTGTIQETQYF
TGCGCCAGCAGCTCGACCGGGACGATCCAAGAGACCCAGTACTTC
>.|TRBJ1-2|.|TRBV6-6
CASSPMGGAVGYTF
TGTGCCAGCAGCCCGATGGGGGGGGCAGTTGGCTACACCTTC
>few|TRBJ1-1|.|TRBV5-4
CASSLDRNTEAFF
TGTGCCAGCAGCTTGGACAGGAACACTGAAGCTTTCTTT
>.|TRBJ1-2|.|TRBV19
CASSDRGRGNYGYTF
TGTGCCAGTAGCGACAGAGGTAGGGGGAACTATGGCTACACCTTC
>.|TRBJ1-1|.|TRBV19
CASSPQGPNTEAFF
TGTGCCAGTAGTCCTCAGGGTCCGAACACTGAAGCTTTCTTT
>.|TRBJ2-7|.|TRBV28
CASSSLYEQYF
TGTGCCAGCAGTTCCCTCTACGAGCAGTACTTC
>.|TRBJ1-3|.|TRBV28
CASSPGLGGPGNTIYF
TGTGCCAGCAGCCCCGGTCTCGGGGGGCCGGGAAACACCATATATTTT
>.|TRBJ2-1|.|TRBV11-3
CASSSDPDTNEQFF
TGTGCCAGCAGCTCCGACCCTGACACCAATGAGCAGTTCTTC
>.|TRBJ1-2|.|TRBV7-2
CASSLGGAYGYTF
TGTGCCAGCAGCTTAGGGGGGGCATATGGCTACACCTTC
>.|TRBJ2-5|.|TRBV4-3
CASSQGLRETQYF
TGCGCCAGCAGCCAAGGATTGAGGGAGACCCAGTACTTC
>.|TRBJ2-5|TRBD2|TRBV7-6
CASSLAAGALGETQYF
TGTGCCAGCAGCTTAGCGGCGGGAGCCTTGGGGGAGACCCAGTACTTC
>.|TRBJ2-7|.|TRBV30
CAWKTLSSYEQYF
TGTGCCTGGAAAACCCTTTCCTCCTACGAGCAGTACTTC
>.|TRBJ2-3|TRBD2|TRBV10-3
CAIGAGVSDTQYF
TGTGCCATCGGAGCGGGAGTATCAGATACGCAGTATTTT
>.|TRBJ2-5|.|TRBV11-3
CASSLGLVQETQYF
TGTGCCAGCAGCTTAGGACTCGTCCAAGAGACCCAGTACTTC
>.|TRBJ2-7|TRBD2|TRBV29-1
CSGQGGLAGGYRHTCTNYEQYF
TGCAGCGGCCAAGGTGGGCTAGCGGGAGGTTATCGACATACCTGTACAAACTACGAGCAGTACTTC
>.|TRBJ2-5|TRBD1|TRBV5-4
CASSSGQQQETQYF
TGTGCCAGCAGCTCGGGACAGCAACAAGAGACCCAGTACTTC
>.|TRBJ2-5|TRBD1|TRBV11-3
CASSSQTGGETQYF
TGTGCCAGCAGCTCACAAACAGGGGGCGAGACCCAGTACTTC
>.|TRBJ2-7|.|TRBV2
CASSELDGYEQYF
TGTGCCAGCAGTGAATTGGACGGGTACGAGCAGTACTTC
>.|TRBJ2-7|TRBD1|TRBV27
CASVSGTVSGEQYF
TGTGCCAGCGTCTCCGGGACAGTTTCGGGCGAGCAGTACTTC
>.|TRBJ2-1|TRBD2|TRBV5-8
CASSPYRGGTTNNEQFF
TGTGCCAGCAGCCCTTACCGGGGGGGGACCACCAACAATGAGCAGTTCTTC
>.|TRBJ2-7|.|TRBV3-1/TRBV3-2
CASSLRYEQYF
TGTGCCAGCAGCCTACGATACGAGCAGTACTTC
>.|TRBJ1-2|.|TRBV3-1/TRBV3-2
CASSRGVVYGYTF
TGTGCCAGCAGCCGTGGGGTGGTCTATGGCTACACCTTC
>.|TRBJ2-1|TRBD1|TRBV30
CAWSVLPGQGAAYEQFF
TGTGCCTGGAGTGTACTTCCCGGACAGGGGGCGGCGTATGAGCAGTTCTTC
>.|TRBJ1-5|.|TRBV27
CASSPLTSNQPQHF
TGTGCCAGCAGTCCCTTGACTAGCAATCAGCCCCAGCATTTT
>.|TRBJ1-3|.|TRBV5-1
CASSLTEGVNTIYF
TGCGCCAGCAGCTTGACAGAAGGAGTAAACACCATATATTTT
>once|TRBJ1-1|TRBD1|TRBV18
CASSPNQGAAEAFF
TGTGCCAGCTCACCAAATCAGGGGGCGGCTGAAGCTTTCTTT
>.|TRBJ2-7|TRBD2|TRBV19
CASRREAAYYEQYF
TGTGCCAGTAGGCGGGAGGCCGCCTATTACGAGCAGTACTTC
>.|TRBJ1-2|.|TRBV19
CASSIYSPITVNRYGYTF
TGTGCCAGTAGTATCTACAGTCCCATCACAGTTAATAGGTATGGCTACACCTTC
>.|TRBJ2-7|.|TRBV9
CASSVGWGREVEQYF
TGTGCCAGCAGCGTAGGGTGGGGCAGGGAGGTCGAGCAGTACTTC
>.|TRBJ2-7|.|TRBV12-3/TRBV12-4
CASSLEREQYF
TGTGCCAGCAGTTTAGAGAGGGAGCAGTACTTC
>.|TRBJ2-1|TRBD2|TRBV10-1
CASSDREGYNEQFF
TGCGCCAGCAGTGACCGGGAGGGTTACAATGAGCAGTTCTTC
>once|TRBJ1-4|.|TRBV2
CASSEGQGNEKLFF
TGTGCCAGCAGTGAAGGTCAGGGTAATGAAAAACTGTTTTTT
>.|TRBJ2-6|.|TRBV6-5
CASRIQGDGANVLTF
TGTGCCAGCAGGATACAGGGTGATGGGGCCAACGTCCTGACTTTC
>.|TRBJ2-3|TRBD2|TRBV7-8
CASRELGLAGGWYTDTQYF
TGTGCCAGCAGAGAACTCGGACTAGCGGGAGGATGGTACACAGATACGCAGTATTTT
>once|TRBJ2-3|TRBD2|TRBV5-5
CASSFWASGRTDTQYF
TGTGCCAGCAGCTTCTGGGCTAGCGGGAGAACAGATACGCAGTATTTT
>.|TRBJ2-7|.|TRBV11-1
CASSLSGTTYEQYF
TGTGCCAGCAGCCTATCCGGGACAACCTACGAGCAGTACTTC
>.|TRBJ2-1|TRBD2|TRBV5-1
CASSFALAGGTYNEQFF
TGCGCCAGCAGCTTCGCCTTAGCGGGAGGGACCTACAATGAGCAGTTCTTC
>.|TRBJ2-1|TRBD2|TRBV7-8
CASSSPSGRADNEQFF
TGTGCCAGCAGCTCCCCTAGCGGGAGGGCGGACAATGAGCAGTTCTTC